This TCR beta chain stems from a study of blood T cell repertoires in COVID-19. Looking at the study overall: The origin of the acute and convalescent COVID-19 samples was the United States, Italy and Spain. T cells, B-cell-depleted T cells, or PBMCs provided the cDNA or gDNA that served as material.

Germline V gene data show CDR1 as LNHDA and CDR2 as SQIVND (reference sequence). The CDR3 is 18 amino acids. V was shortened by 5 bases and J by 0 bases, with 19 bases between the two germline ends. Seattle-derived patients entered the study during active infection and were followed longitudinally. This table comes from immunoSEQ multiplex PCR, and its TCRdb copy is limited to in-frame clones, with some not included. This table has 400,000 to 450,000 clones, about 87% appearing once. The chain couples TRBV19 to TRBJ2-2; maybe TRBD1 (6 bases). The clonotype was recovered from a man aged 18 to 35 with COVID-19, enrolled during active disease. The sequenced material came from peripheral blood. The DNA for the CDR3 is TGTGCCAGTAGTGTTCTGGGACAAAGACGCGCGAACACCGGGGAGCTGTTTTTT. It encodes CASSVLGQRRANTGELFF.